This passage covers 9 T cell receptor beta chains from one sample sequenced in a study of identical twins. TCRdb re-derived calls from the 5' RACE reads in MiXCR, one entry per CDR3 protein. The table lists about 690,000 distinct CDR3 sequences, 5.5% to 6.5% of them singletons, with around 2% in the top ten. The sequenced material came from naive T cells sorted from blood. These receptors were collected from a man aged 18 to 35 in good health.

The sample holds many counts of this clonotype. This rearrangement joins TRBV20-1 to TRBJ2-7; D tentatively reads TRBD1 or TRBD2 (5 bases each). This CDR3 has 14 residues. Per the germline V gene, CDR1 is DFQATT and CDR2 is SNEGSKA (reference sequence). Trimming left V 0 bases short and J 2 bases short, with 11 bases between. In nucleotides, the CDR3 is TGCAGTGCTAGAGACCGGGACGGGACCTACGAGCAGTACTTC. As protein: CSARDRDGTYEQYF.

This clonotype was observed many times. CDR3 loop: CASTAPWSGELFF. As DNA, the CDR3 is TGTGCCAGCACCGCACCTTGGTCCGGGGAGCTGTTTTTT. V usage is TRBV6-1 and J usage is TRBJ2-2; D gene uncertain. The CDR3 loop spans 13 amino acids. The germline V and J ends were trimmed by 7 bases and 6 bases, with 12 bases remaining between them. Looked up from germline, CDR1 is MNHNS and CDR2 is SASEGT.

This clonotype showed up many times. CDR3: CSVDRGLSTGELFF. In DNA, the CDR3 is TGCAGCGTTGACCGGGGGCTTAGCACCGGGGAGCTGTTTTTT. The rearrangement uses TRBV29-1 and TRBJ2-2; either TRBD1 or TRBD2 may fit D (6 bases each). Deletions cut 3 bases from V and 4 bases from J, with 12 bases between. Germline V gives CDR1 SQVTM, CDR2 ANQGSEA. CDR3 length: 14 amino acids.

This clonotype was counted ten times or more. This chain uses TRBV10-3 with TRBJ2-1; TRBD2 matches 9 bases. In germline, CDR1 is ENHRY, CDR2 SYGVKD. This CDR3 is 18 amino acids long. V lost 10 bases to trimming and J lost 1 base; unmatched junction nucleotides: 17. The CDR3 coding sequence is TGTGCCACCACCAAAGCCGGGACTAGCTTTTCATCCTACAATGAGCAGTTCTTC. Protein: CATTKAGTSFSSYNEQFF.

This clonotype was detected ten times or more. The CDR3: CSARTGPEKLFF. The DNA for the CDR3 is TGCAGCGCAAGGACAGGACCTGAAAAACTGTTTTTT. The rearrangement uses TRBV29-1 and TRBJ1-4; 7 bases map to TRBD1. CDR1 and CDR2 from the germline V gene are SQVTM and ANQGSEA. The CDR3 has 12 amino acids. With V trimmed by 7 bases and J by 7 bases, 6 bases remained unmatched.

The chain couples TRBV20-1 to TRBJ1-2, with 10 bases fitting TRBD1. Germline CDR1 reads DFQATT; CDR2 reads SNEGSKA (reference sequence). J gave up 4 bases and V 2 bases, and 10 bases lay outside the gene matches. The CDR3 runs to 16 residues. DNA for the CDR3: TGCAGTGCTAGATCCTTCGGGGACAGGGGCACCTATGGCTACACCTTC. The encoded protein is CSARSFGDRGTYGYTF.

This chain links TRBV30 with TRBJ2-7; D unclear. The germline CDR1 and CDR2 sequences are GTSNPN and SVGIG (reference sequence). The CDR3 loop spans 15 amino acids. V was shortened by 3 bases and J by 3 bases, with 18 bases between the two germline ends. CDR3 loop: CAWRKGIVRSYEQYF. CDR3 sequence (DNA): TGTGCCTGGAGGAAAGGCATCGTAAGGAGCTACGAGCAGTACTTC.

The genes are TRBV9 and TRBJ2-3; D perhaps matches TRBD2 (6 bases). The length of the CDR3 is 16 residues. V shed 4 bases and J shed 4 bases, with 19 bases lying between them. The germline CDR1 and CDR2 sequences are SGDLS and YYNGEE. The CDR3 sequence: CASSQLREHTPDTQYF. The CDR3 DNA is TGTGCCAGCAGCCAGCTCCGGGAGCACACACCAGATACGCAGTATTTT.

The sample holds a few counts of this clonotype. The rearrangement joins TRBV11-1 to TRBJ2-6; 9 bases are a match to TRBD1. CDR3 length equals 18 residues. The germline V gene encodes CDR1 SGHAT and CDR2 FQDESV (reference sequence). J gave up 2 bases and V 8 bases, and 13 bases lay outside the gene matches. This chain's CDR3 is CASPRPGTGLAGANVLTF. CDR3 bases: TGTGCCAGCCCTCGCCCCGGGACAGGGTTAGCTGGGGCCAACGTCCTGACTTTC.